A selection of T cell receptor beta chains follows, all from one sample in a study of regulatory T cells in long-lasting Graves disease. TCRdb re-called the multiplex PCR reads with MiXCR, one entry per CDR3 protein. The sample consists of 450,000 to 600,000 distinct CDR3 sequences, roughly 12% of them appearing once. The same data also went into a second study, on T cells in Graves' hyperthyroidism and ophthalmopathy.

Sample: peripheral blood mononuclear cells (PBMCs), taken at new diagnosis, from a patient treated with antithyroid drugs. The receptors were gathered from a man aged 25 to 40 with Graves disease. The CDR3 runs from the conserved cysteine through the conserved F or W. The D gene is left open where the match is weak. Expanded clones get a size class; other rows say once, few or many, or leave the size out.

length,J,D,size,V,CDR3,DNA
11,TRBJ1-1,.,many,TRBV12-3/TRBV12-4,CASSGRTEAFF,TGTGCCAGCAGTGGGAGGACTGAAGCTTTCTTT
13,TRBJ2-1,.,few,TRBV12-3/TRBV12-4,CASSHNPGNEQFF,TGTGCCAGCAGTCACAATCCTGGGAATGAGCAGTTCTTC
16,TRBJ1-2,.,many,TRBV11-2,CASSLEVATGIYGYTF,TGTGCCAGCAGCTTAGAGGTGGCCACAGGGATCTATGGCTACACCTTC
15,TRBJ2-2,.,many,TRBV2,CASSFPGHRAGELFF,TGTGCCAGCAGTTTCCCGGGACATAGGGCCGGGGAGCTGTTTTTT
13,TRBJ1-2,.,many,TRBV10-3,CASTVGEQVGYTF,TGTGCCTCCACCGTTGGGGAGCAGGTTGGCTACACCTTC
16,TRBJ2-3,TRBD2,many,TRBV11-2,CASGVGTSVQADTQYF,TGTGCCAGCGGGGTAGGGACTAGCGTCCAAGCAGATACGCAGTATTTT
13,TRBJ2-1,.,many,TRBV10-3,CAISPGHDNEQFF,TGTGCCATCAGTCCGGGACACGACAATGAGCAGTTCTTC
16,TRBJ2-5,.,many,TRBV3-1,CASSPGTNLNQETQYF,TGTGCCAGCAGCCCAGGGACCAACTTAAACCAAGAGACCCAGTACTTC
16,TRBJ2-7,.,few,TRBV7-8,CASSLRPMVNSYEQYF,TGTGCCAGCAGCCTACGCCCTATGGTTAACTCCTACGAGCAGTACTTC
15,TRBJ2-3,.,many,TRBV12-3/TRBV12-4,CASSLARRFTDTQYF,TGTGCCAGCAGTTTAGCGCGAAGGTTTACAGATACGCAGTATTTT
14,TRBJ1-5,.,many,TRBV27,CASSLNRGDQPQHF,TGTGCCAGCAGTTTAAACCGCGGTGATCAGCCCCAGCATTTT
15,TRBJ2-7,TRBD2,many,TRBV7-8,CASRYRRGRGGEQYF,TGTGCCAGCAGATACCGCCGGGGCCGGGGGGGCGAGCAGTACTTC
16,TRBJ2-1,.,.,TRBV5-6,CASSFGDSTEHNEQFF,TGTGCCAGCAGCTTCGGCGACTCAACGGAACACAATGAGCAGTTCTTC
14,TRBJ1-2,.,.,TRBV7-9,CASSLAERDVGYTF,TGTGCCAGCAGCTTAGCCGAGAGGGATGTCGGCTACACCTTC
15,TRBJ2-3,.,.,TRBV18,CASSPGVGREDTQYF,TGTGCCAGCTCACCGGGGGTGGGCAGGGAAGATACGCAGTATTTT
16,TRBJ2-1,.,.,TRBV11-1,CASSHVTGLLLNEQFF,TGTGCCAGCAGCCACGTGACGGGGCTCCTTTTAAATGAGCAGTTCTTC
16,TRBJ2-2,TRBD2,few,TRBV11-1,CASSLRTSGNTGELFF,TGTGCCAGCAGCTTAAGGACTAGCGGGAACACCGGGGAGCTGTTTTTT
13,TRBJ2-1,.,many,TRBV12-3/TRBV12-4,CASSLRSPREQFF,TGTGCCAGCAGTTTAAGGTCCCCCAGGGAGCAGTTCTTC
16,TRBJ2-7,TRBD2,many,TRBV2,CASRPTGLAGIYEQYF,TGTGCCAGCAGACCTACGGGACTAGCGGGGATCTACGAGCAGTACTTC
14,TRBJ2-1,.,few,TRBV4-1,CASSQDALAEQQFF,TGCGCCAGCAGCCAAGATGCATTGGCGGAACAGCAGTTCTTC
16,TRBJ1-2,.,few,TRBV5-1,CASSPLGGNTAYGYTF,TGCGCCAGCAGCCCCCTAGGGGGGAATACTGCCTATGGCTACACCTTC
14,TRBJ2-7,.,many,TRBV12-3/TRBV12-4,CASSPSGDGYEQYF,TGTGCCAGCAGCCCGTCGGGCGATGGGTACGAGCAGTACTTC
12,TRBJ1-6,.,many,TRBV27,CASSLMGRPLHF,TGTGCCAGCAGTTTAATGGGTCGACCCCTCCACTTT
15,TRBJ1-1,.,many,TRBV6-5,CASSYKVQKVAEAFF,TGTGCCAGCAGTTACAAAGTACAGAAAGTGGCTGAAGCTTTCTTT
14,TRBJ2-7,TRBD1,many,TRBV27,CASRAGTGYYEQYF,TGTGCCAGCCGAGCCGGGACAGGTTACTACGAGCAGTACTTC
13,TRBJ2-7,.,many,TRBV20-1,CSAERFRAYEQYF,TGCAGTGCGGAGCGGTTCCGCGCCTACGAGCAGTACTTC
15,TRBJ2-7,.,.,TRBV4-1,CASSQVEGPSYEQYF,TGCGCCAGCAGCCAAGTGGAAGGGCCTAGCTACGAGCAGTACTTC